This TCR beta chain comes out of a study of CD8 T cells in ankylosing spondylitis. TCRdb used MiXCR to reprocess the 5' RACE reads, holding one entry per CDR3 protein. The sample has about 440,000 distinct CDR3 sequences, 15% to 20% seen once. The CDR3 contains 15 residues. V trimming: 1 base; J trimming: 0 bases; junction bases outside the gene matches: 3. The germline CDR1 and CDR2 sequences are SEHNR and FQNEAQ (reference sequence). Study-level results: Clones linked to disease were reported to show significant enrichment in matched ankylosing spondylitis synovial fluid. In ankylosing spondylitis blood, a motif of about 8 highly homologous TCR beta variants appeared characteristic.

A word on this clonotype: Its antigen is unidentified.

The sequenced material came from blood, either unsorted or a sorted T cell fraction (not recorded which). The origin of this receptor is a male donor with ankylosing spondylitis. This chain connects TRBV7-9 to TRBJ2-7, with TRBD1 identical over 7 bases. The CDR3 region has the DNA TGTGCCAGCAGCTTAGAGGGACAGAGCTCCTACGAGCAGTACTTC. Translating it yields CASSLEGQSSYEQYF. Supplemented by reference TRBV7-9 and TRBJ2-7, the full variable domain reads DTGVSQNPRHKITKRGQNVTFRCDPISEHNRLYWYRQTLGQGPEFLTYFQNEAQLEKSRLLSDRFSAERPKGSFSTLEIQRTEQGDSAMYLCASSLEGQSSYEQYFGPGTRLTVT.